This T cell receptor (beta chain) was observed in a study of cytomegalovirus exposure and HLA in healthy donors (dated by TCRdb to the late 2010s). Notes on the research overall: In an earlier analysis of roughly 500 of the donors, about 270 Gb of sequence data and 95 million to 130 million unique TCR beta sequences from some 170 million T cells were reported. In the later analysis, no new phenotypic data were used to find candidate immune exposures; instead, reliance was placed on TCR beta sequences and their occurrence across donors. Alongside the repertoire data, information on donor age, sex, ethnicity and CMV serostatus was compiled. In a later analysis, previously published TCR beta repertoires from about 670 donors were re-analyzed and high-resolution HLA genotyping was added so that TCR occurrence patterns could be studied. Across some 400 genotyped donors of the cohort, an average of approximately 200,000 unique TCR beta nucleotide sequences per donor were sequenced, and 15% to 20% of those sequences were non-productive. The study profiled the T cell repertoires of 550 to 700 subjects by immunosequencing and related them to cytomegalovirus serostatus. Of the 300 to 450 genotyped donors, about 80% fell in the genetic ancestry cluster associated with self-reported Caucasian donors. The aim of the study was to test whether cataloging public T cell receptors could identify signatures of past pathogen exposure. A handful of DR-DQ haplotypes were handled as single units for association and clustering because linkage in the cohort was strong. To predict cytomegalovirus infection status, the study brought together high-throughput TCR immunosequencing, statistical association of individual TCRs with disease status, and machine learning. An earlier analysis of 450 to 750 of the donors used high-throughput TCR beta sequencing to judge whether each TCR beta V gene segment behaved as functional or pseudogenic. A separate validation cohort of roughly 110 different subjects was used in addition to the 666-subject first cohort. Class I and class II HLA loci were covered by the typing at four-digit resolution. Every discovery cohort repertoire had been produced on one sequencing platform. Roughly 300 gigabases of sequencing data and around 80 million unique TCR sequences made up an early release that covered over 550 HLA-typed donors. The number of typed donors differed by locus: roughly 629-630 for A, B, C, DRB1 and DQB1; 500 to 550 for DQA1; 606 for DPA1; and some 470 for DPB1. In a later genetic analysis, genome-wide SNP genotypes for about three fifths of the 666 donors were used, and that subset was treated as a discovery cohort.

The cohort was made up of 666 healthy bone marrow donors. At the time of sampling, every cohort member was nominally healthy, though immune exposures that went unrecorded were likely present. The donor tested CMV seronegative and was one of the 352 seronegative cohort members. A peripheral blood sample was provided by each donor, and peripheral blood mononuclear cells were used for TCR beta sequencing. Genomic DNA was extracted from the blood cell samples with the Qiagen DNeasy Blood Extraction Kit. Details on this clone: What this receptor recognizes is not known. Base qualities are not recorded, but no much larger clone differs from it by a single base.

The paper as a whole reports these results and caveats: A later analysis associated approximately 17,000 TCR beta sequences with specific HLA alleles at a false discovery rate of 0.05. Across donors, most TCR sequences were observed very rarely, whereas some public TCRs were present in many individuals. The authors suggested that the approach could potentially be extended to other disease states and immunological phenotypes. In a later analysis, the rate of TCR association differed among HLA loci, with DRB1 alleles having the most associated TCRs and HLA-C alleles having the fewest. In an earlier analysis of more than 450 of the donors, most TCR beta V segments were observed in productive rearrangements about 87% or about 30% of the time, broadly matching IMGT annotations. In a later analysis, most CMV-associated TCR beta chains were found to appear HLA-restricted, with HLA associations seemingly driven largely by CMV exposure. Because some donors lacked HLA typing at each locus, the association tests relied only on the typed subset. A later analysis found that HLA-associated TCR beta chains were more clonally expanded and had lower generation probabilities than equally common non-associated chains. In the study, around 150 TCR beta chains were listed as associated with cytomegalovirus. Some IMGT-functional V segments, including TRBV6-2 and TRBV6-3, could not be distinguished by the 87-base-pair reads and were therefore excluded. According to a later genetic analysis, donors in an Asian-associated ancestry cluster had fewer N-insertions in productive TCRs than the roughly 670-donor mean. When HLA alleles, especially DR and DQ, strongly co-occurred, TCR associations were difficult to assign to individual alleles. In both the original and validation cohorts, the classifier was reported to diagnose cytomegalovirus status with high specificity and sensitivity. Several of the top co-occurrence clusters appeared to be linked to parvovirus B19, influenza, CMV and Epstein-Barr virus, according to a later analysis. Correlated functional status among segregating V segments might reflect linkage disequilibrium, but an unknown experimental factor could not be ruled out. CMV serostatus was the only immune exposure information available for the cohort. Because counts were too low, seventeen rarely observed V segments, including chromosome 9 orphons, were left out of the earlier analysis of roughly 600 of the donors. A cluster of highly shared sequence variants was judged likely to represent a technical artifact of the sequencing pipeline. A few of the identified cytomegalovirus-associated TCR beta chains were confirmed in vitro to be specific for cytomegalovirus antigens. This cohort had only TCR beta chains sequenced, and the lack of alpha or paired-chain data limited which features could be detected. Presence/absence analyses assumed roughly uniform sequencing depth across donors, an assumption that may not hold. In a later genetic analysis, a missense DCLRE1C variant was associated with V-gene and J-gene trimming of TCR beta chains, and the association was replicated in an independent cohort. A further reported finding was that TCR beta sequences accurately predicted the HLA-A and HLA-B alleles for most subjects in the first cohort.

Via the germline V gene (reference sequence), CDR1 is SEHNR and CDR2 FQNEAQ. The CDR3, cysteine through phenylalanine, is 15 amino acids long. CDR3 DNA only is kept here, 45 bases in frame from base 1. The junction carries 13 bases between V and J, which are trimmed by 1 base and 4 bases respectively. The receptor library was made with the immunoSEQ multiplex PCR assay. For the multiplex PCR, a mixture combining 60 forward primers for TCR Vbeta segments and 13 reverse primers for TCR Jbeta segments was used. Amplification of the CDR3 region of rearranged TCR beta genes was performed with a multiplex PCR assay on genomic DNA. Amplified TCR beta libraries were sequenced as 87-base-pair reads on the Illumina HiSeq System. The authors' pipeline ran thus. A later analysis counted tens of millions of unique TCR beta chains across the 666 repertoires, and 10 million to 12 million of these chains were shared by at least two donors. A nearest-neighbor algorithm error-corrected the raw reads and collapsed the reads into unique sequences, merging closely related sequences to remove PCR and sequencing errors. Alignment of CDR3 sequences to IMGT reference sequences was used to assign V, D and J gene segments. For a sequence to be retained, at least a six-nucleotide match to both a V gene segment and a J gene segment was required. Rearrangements were called productive when the CDR3 lacked stop codons and stayed in frame with V and J; all others were non-productive. CDR3 was defined by IMGT convention, running from the second conserved V-encoded cysteine to the conserved J-encoded phenylalanine. The earlier analysis of 550 to 650 of the donors excluded any sequence lacking an unambiguous match to a single V gene segment. An earlier analysis of several hundred of the donors called V segments functional above 56.7% productive rearrangements and segregating when the between-donor standard deviation exceeded 5%. A statistical classification framework was developed to diagnose cytomegalovirus status using the catalog of TCR beta chain sequences. V and J gene assignment, in a later analysis, came from comparing TCR nucleotide sequences with IMGT/GENE-DB human TR gene sequences. The TCRdist pipeline was used in a later analysis to assign CDR3 sequences and most-parsimonious VDJ recombination scenarios. In a later analysis, each TCR beta chain was defined by its CDR3 amino acid sequence together with its V-gene family, and reads lacking a unique V-gene family were excluded. In a later analysis, 500 to 700 highly shared, low-generation-probability nucleotide sequences were removed to address suspected cross-contamination and a sequencing artifact. In a later analysis, a clonal expansion index for each public chain was calculated from normalized within-repertoire ranks of inferred template counts. In a later analysis, generation probabilities were computed using a VDJ recombination model fitted to out-of-frame rearrangements, and the results were checked against IGoR. In a later analysis, TCR-TCR, TCR-HLA and TCR-CMV co-occurrence was scored with hypergeometric tests, and a repertoire-size bias correction was applied to TCR pairs. In a later analysis, false discovery rates were estimated by permuting HLA or CMV assignments 20 times. In a later analysis, co-occurring TCRs were grouped with DBSCAN, and TCRdist sequence similarity was added when clustering was performed within HLA-allele-positive subsets. Repertoires with fewer than 30,000 or more than 120,000 public chains were left out of co-occurrence clustering, as were a few repertoires with anomalous nucleotide sharing. TCRdb obtained this table from immuneACCESS and retained in-frame rearrangements with V and J assigned. These tables miss some clones; where compared with another copy, unresolved V genes account for less than half of the shortfall, and the remainder is unexplained. V and J calls and clone size come straight from that table; D and trimming were deduced from the DNA. The sample includes over 150,000 clones, with approximately 69% observed a single time. The ten top clones hold 2.1% of the sample.

This TCR was sampled from a man between 25 and 39 years old in good health and CMV-seronegative. Source material: PBMCs. Recombination linked TRBV7-9 to TRBJ1-1; TRBD1 might be the D gene, on 5 matching bases. The CDR3 region reads CASSLGGFGSTEAFF. The sequenced DNA: TGTGCCAGCAGCTTAGGGGGGTTCGGGAGCACTGAAGCTTTCTTT. The full variable domain, completed from the reference TRBV7-9 and TRBJ1-1 proteins outside the CDR3, reads DTGVSQNPRHKITKRGQNVTFRCDPISEHNRLYWYRQTLGQGPEFLTYFQNEAQLEKSRLLSDRFSAERPKGSFSTLEIQRTEQGDSAMYLCASSLGGFGSTEAFFGQGTRLTVV.